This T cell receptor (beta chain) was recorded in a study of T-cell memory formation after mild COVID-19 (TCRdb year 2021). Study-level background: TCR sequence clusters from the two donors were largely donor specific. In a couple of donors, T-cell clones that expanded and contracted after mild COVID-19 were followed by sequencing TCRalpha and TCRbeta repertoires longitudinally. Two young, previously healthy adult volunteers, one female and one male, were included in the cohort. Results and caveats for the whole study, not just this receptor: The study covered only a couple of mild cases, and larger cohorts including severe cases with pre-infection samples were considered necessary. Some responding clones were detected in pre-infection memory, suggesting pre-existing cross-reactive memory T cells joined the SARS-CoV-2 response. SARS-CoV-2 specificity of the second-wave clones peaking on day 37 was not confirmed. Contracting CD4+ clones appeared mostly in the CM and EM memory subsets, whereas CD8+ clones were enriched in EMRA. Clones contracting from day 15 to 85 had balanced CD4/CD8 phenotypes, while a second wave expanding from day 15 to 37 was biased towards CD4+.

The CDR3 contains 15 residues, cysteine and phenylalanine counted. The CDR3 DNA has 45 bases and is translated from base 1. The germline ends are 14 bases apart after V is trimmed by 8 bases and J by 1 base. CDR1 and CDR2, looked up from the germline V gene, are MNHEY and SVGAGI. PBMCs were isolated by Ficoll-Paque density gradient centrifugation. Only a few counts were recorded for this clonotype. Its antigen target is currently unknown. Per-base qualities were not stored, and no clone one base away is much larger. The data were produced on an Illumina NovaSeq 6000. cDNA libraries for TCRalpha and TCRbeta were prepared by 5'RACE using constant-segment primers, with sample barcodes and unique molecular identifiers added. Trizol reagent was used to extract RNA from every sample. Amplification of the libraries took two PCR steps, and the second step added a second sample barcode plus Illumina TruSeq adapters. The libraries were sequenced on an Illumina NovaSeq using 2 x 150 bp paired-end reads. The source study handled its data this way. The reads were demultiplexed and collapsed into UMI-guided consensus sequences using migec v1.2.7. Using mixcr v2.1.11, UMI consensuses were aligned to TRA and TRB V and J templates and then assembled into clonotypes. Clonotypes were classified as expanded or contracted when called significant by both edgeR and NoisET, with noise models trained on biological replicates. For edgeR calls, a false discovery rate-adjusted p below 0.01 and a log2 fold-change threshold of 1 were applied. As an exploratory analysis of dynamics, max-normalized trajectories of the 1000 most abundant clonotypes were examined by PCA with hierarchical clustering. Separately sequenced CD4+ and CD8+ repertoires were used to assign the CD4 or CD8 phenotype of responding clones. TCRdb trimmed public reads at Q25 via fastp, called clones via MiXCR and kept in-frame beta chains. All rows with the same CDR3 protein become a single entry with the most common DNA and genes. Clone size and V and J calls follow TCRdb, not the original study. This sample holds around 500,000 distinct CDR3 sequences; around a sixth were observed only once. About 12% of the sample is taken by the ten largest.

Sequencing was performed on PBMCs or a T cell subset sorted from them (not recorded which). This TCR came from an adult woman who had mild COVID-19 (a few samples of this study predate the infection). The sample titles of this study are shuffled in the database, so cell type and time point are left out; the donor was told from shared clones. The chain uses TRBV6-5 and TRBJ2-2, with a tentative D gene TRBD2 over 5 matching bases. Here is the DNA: TGTGCCAGCCTCTCCGGAGGTGTGAACACCGGGGAGCTGTTTTTT. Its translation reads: CASLSGGVNTGELFF.